This TCR beta chain was identified in a study of identical twins (dated by TCRdb to 2016 to 2018). A note on the overall study: The study deep-sequenced TCR alpha and beta repertoires from monozygotic twins, unrelated adults of various ages and cord blood to test whether fetal clonotypes persist. To rule out contamination, replicate twin experiments were performed at different times with different library preparation protocols.

Every donor in the study was a healthy Caucasian. The researchers also sequenced three unrelated adults who were not twins: a male aged 18 to 29, a male aged 50 to 59, and a female aged 50 to 59. Miltenyi CD45RO+ enrichment and human naive T-cell isolation kits were used to isolate memory (CD45RO+) and naive T cells from PBMC. The library was produced with 5' RACE. Instrument on record: Illumina HiSeq 2000. A universal primer binding site was added through template switching, and the final cDNA carried a unique molecular identifier so that TCR cDNA molecules could be counted accurately. Specific primers in the conserved constant-segment region were used to synthesize first-strand cDNA for TCR alpha and beta chains. To control for contamination, each cDNA library was double barcoded with a SMART-Mk sample barcode plus Illumina barcodes. TruSeq adapter sequences and Illumina sample barcodes were added in two successive PCR steps. TCR alpha and beta cDNA libraries were sequenced on the Illumina HiSeq platform with custom primers. The study's own analysis went as follows. Unique molecular identifiers were extracted from raw reads with MiGEC, and CDR3 positions were determined with MiXCR. Recombination models were inferred per individual with the repgenHMM and IGoR tools using an EM algorithm. The tcR package in R was used for shared clonotype analysis, with sharing normalized by the product of cloneset sizes. To study raw recombination free of thymic and clonal selection effects, out-of-frame nonproductive sequences were analyzed. TCRdb applied fastp at Q25 and MiXCR to the public reads, then kept only in-frame beta chains. Here each entry gathers all rows of one CDR3 protein and keeps the most common genes and DNA. The V and J calls follow TCRdb's processing rather than the paper's. This sample holds a few hundred thousand distinct CDR3 sequences; about a fifth were observed only once. The ten largest clones represent less than 15% of the sample.

Study-level results and caveats: Recombination models systematically underestimated out-of-frame TCR alpha sharing in monozygotic twins but agreed with sharing between unrelated individuals. Fewer insertions were carried by abundant cord blood beta clonotypes, a similar but weaker trend appeared in young adult naive repertoires, and no such trend appeared in memory repertoires. Zero-insertion analyses could be partly confounded by invariant T cells such as MAIT and iNKT, although diverse VJ usage argued against such confounding for most clonotypes. Conclusions relied on cross-sectional statistical analysis, since the same donors could not be followed over many years. The excess sharing between twins in beta out-of-frame sequences was weaker because fewer shared sequences reduced the signal-to-noise ratio. Compared with coincidental sharing between unrelated individuals, out-of-frame TCR alpha sequences shared between twins had an excess of sequences with low generation probability.

This clonotype was detected many times. Its antigen has not been determined. No base qualities exist here, and no much larger clone lies one base off it. The CDR3 runs 16 amino acids, cysteine and phenylalanine included. Only the CDR3 portion is preserved as DNA: 48 bases, with reading frame beginning at the first base. Trimming removed 4 bases from V and 7 bases from J; the gene matches leave 9 bases unexplained. The germline V gene supplies CDR1 SGHTA and CDR2 FQGNSA. The rearranged segments are TRBV7-2 and TRBJ1-6; 8 nucleotides in the junction match TRBD1. Sequenced: naive T cells sorted from blood. This specimen's cell subset or site label, interpreted: cells isolated with a human naive T-cell isolation kit. The TCR was taken from a man aged 45-60 years in good health. The DNA sequence reads TGTGCCAGCAGCTCCAGGAGGACAGGGACGAATTCACCCCTCCACTTT. Its translation reads: CASSSRRTGTNSPLHF.